The 9 T cell receptor beta chains reported below all come from one sample, sequenced in a study of PD-1 blockade in classical Hodgkin lymphoma. Data came from immunoSEQ multiplex PCR; TCRdb stores just in-frame clones and leaves some out. Of 45,000 to 50,000 clones in the sample, about three quarters were seen once. No patient escaped relapse after autologous stem cell transplantation, and brentuximab vedotin exposure varied. Material: peripheral blood mononuclear cells (PBMCs), obtained before the second cycle of nivolumab. The source is a human donor with classical Hodgkin lymphoma.

J is TRBJ1-5 and V is TRBV15, with D unresolved. Germline V gene data show CDR1 as LNHNV and CDR2 as YYDKDF (reference sequence). The V end lost 1 base, the J end lost 6 bases, and 13 bases lay between the germline ends. The CDR3 covers 15 residues. For the CDR3, the DNA is TGTGCCACCAGCAGAGTCGCAGCGGGAGGTCAGCCCCAGCATTTT. This encodes CATSRVAAGGQPQHF. The full variable domain, its missing parts supplied by reference TRBV15 and TRBJ1-5, is DAMVIQNPRYQVTQFGKPVTLSCSQTLNHNVMYWYQQKSSQAPKLLFHYYDKDFNNEADTPDNFQSRRPNTSFCFLDIRSPGLGDTAMYLCATSRVAAGGQPQHFGDGTRLSIL.

This rearrangement joins TRBV27 to TRBJ1-2; TRBD1 matches at 7 bases. Germline V CDR1 and CDR2: MNHEY, SMNVEV (reference sequence). This CDR3 comprises 13 residues. V shed 6 bases, J shed 6 bases, and the junction held 7 bases outside the gene matches. CDR3 region: CASRYNRGDGYTF. Here the CDR3 DNA reads TGTGCCAGCAGGTATAACAGGGGAGATGGCTACACCTTC.

The J gene is TRBJ2-5, the V gene TRBV2; no reliable D call. Gene TRBJ2-7 matches the end of the DNA better, so the J call may be wrong. The CDR3 consists of 10 residues. Germline V gene sequence: CDR1 SNHLY, CDR2 FYNNEI. The CDR3 DNA reads TGTGCCAGCCAGGAGTACGAGCAGTACTTC. This codes for CASQEYEQYF.

V and J are TRBV9 and TRBJ2-1; no clear D gene. This CDR3 spans 16 amino acids. Trimming pared 2 bases from V and 0 bases from J, leaving 12 bases between. Germline V gene sequence: CDR1 SGDLS, CDR2 YYNGEE. The CDR3 sequence is CASSVAAVSSYNEQFF. For the CDR3, the DNA is TGTGCCAGCAGCGTCGCGGCGGTGAGCTCCTACAATGAGCAGTTCTTC.

CDR3 sequence reads: CASSYSSRGNQPQHF. The CDR3 nucleotides are TGTGCCAGCAGTTACTCCAGCAGGGGCAATCAGCCCCAGCATTTT. V and J are TRBV6-5 and TRBJ1-5, with D possibly matching TRBD1 (5 bases). V was shortened by 0 bases and J by 2 bases, with 8 bases between the two germline ends. The CDR3 spans 15 residues. Germline V lookup: CDR1 MNHEY, CDR2 SVGAGI.

J is TRBJ1-5 and V is TRBV6-5; D call uncertain. CDR3 length: 15 amino acids. Germline V gene lookup returns CDR1 MNHEY and CDR2 SVGAGI. V gave up 2 bases and J gave up 2 bases, with 10 bases separating them. CDR3 protein: CASSYPRTGNQPQHF. The CDR3 bases are TGTGCCAGCAGTTACCCTCGGACGGGCAATCAGCCCCAGCATTTT.

CDR3 in DNA: TGTGCCAGCAGTTATCTCCGGGACACCGGGGAGCTGTTTTTT. Amino acid sequence: CASSYLRDTGELFF. The chain uses TRBV27 and TRBJ2-2; the D is unclear. CDR3 size: 14 residues. Trimming left V 4 bases short and J 3 bases short, with 9 bases between. CDR1 and CDR2 (germline): MNHEY, SMNVEV (reference sequence).

The rearrangement joins TRBV7-9 to TRBJ2-3; D remains unclear. The CDR3 loop spans 15 amino acids. V lost 7 bases, J lost 0 bases, and 14 bases lay in between. From germline, CDR1 is SEHNR and CDR2 FQNEAQ (reference sequence). CDR3 region: CASTPPGISTDTQYF. In nucleotides, the CDR3 is TGTGCCAGCACCCCGCCGGGTATTAGCACAGATACGCAGTATTTT.

The chain uses TRBV4-3 and TRBJ1-2, with D maybe TRBD1 (6 bases). The CDR3 has 13 residues. The V gene lost 5 bases and the J gene lost 4 bases, with 11 bases spanning the gap. The germline gives CDR1 LGHNA, CDR2 YSLEER. For the CDR3, the DNA is TGCGCCAGCAGCTTTACAGGGTCCTATGGCTACACCTTC. Its protein is CASSFTGSYGYTF.